The 10 T cell receptor beta chains listed next were all sequenced from one sample in a study of T cell repertoires in cytomegalovirus infection. TCRdb analysed the reads with MiXCR anew, one entry per CDR3 protein. The sample carries 640,000 or so distinct CDR3 sequences, roughly 33% recorded once. No cognate antigen is known for these TCRs. Here the sequenced sample was cultured PBMCs, taken from culture after CMV antigen stimulation. These TCRs come from a human donor in good health (CMV status not recorded). Some clones in this sample may be carry-over from other donors' samples.

The chain links TRBV19 to TRBJ1-5, with 8 bases that match TRBD1. V shed 4 bases, J shed 4 bases, and the junction held 9 bases outside the gene matches. Per germline, CDR1 LNHDA and CDR2 SQIVND (reference sequence). This CDR3 region has 16 residues. The CDR3 nucleotides read TGTGCCAGTAGTACCTTTCAGGGGGCGGTAAATCAGCCCCAGCATTTT. It codes for CASSTFQGAVNQPQHF.

This chain joins TRBV18 and TRBJ2-1; D may correspond to TRBD1 or TRBD2 (6 bases each). V was cut by 2 bases and J by 8 bases, with 16 bases left in between. Germline V gene data show CDR1 as KGHSH and CDR2 as LQKENI. The CDR3 is 15 residues long. The CDR3 DNA is TGTGCCAGCTCACCATCGGCAGGGGAGGTGGATGAGCAGTTCTTC. Translating it yields CASSPSAGEVDEQFF.

This clonotype has a handful of counts. The chain is built from TRBV28 and TRBJ1-2; D call uncertain. From germline, CDR1 is MDHEN and CDR2 SYDVKM. CDR3 length: 12 amino acids. V was trimmed by 7 bases and J by 3 bases, leaving 9 bases between them. Here the CDR3 reads CASMFRDYGYTF. The CDR3 region has the DNA TGTGCCAGCATGTTTAGGGACTATGGCTACACCTTC.

The chain is built from TRBV6-1 and TRBJ2-3; 13 nucleotides agree with TRBD2. The CDR3 sequence is 17 residues long. V dropped 4 bases and J dropped 3; count of bases not matched to a gene: 7. The V gene's germline CDR1 is MNHNS and CDR2 SASEGT. In DNA form, the CDR3 reads TGTGCCAGCAGTGCGACGACTAGCGGGGGGCCAACAGATACGCAGTATTTT. Protein product: CASSATTSGGPTDTQYF.

V and J are TRBV6-1 and TRBJ2-3; 11 bases fit TRBD1. V lost 5 bases, J lost 7 bases, and 8 bases stayed unmatched. Germline assignment: CDR1 MNHNS and CDR2 SASEGT. The CDR3 loop spans 15 amino acids. CDR3 region: CASSPGQGVSYTQYF. Here the CDR3 DNA reads TGTGCCAGCAGTCCGGGACAGGGGGTTTCATATACGCAGTATTTT.

This clonotype has a handful of counts. The genes are TRBV7-2 and TRBJ2-1, with TRBD2 identical over 13 bases. Germline CDR1 and CDR2: SGHTA and FQGNSA. V dropped 6 bases and J dropped 8; count of bases not matched to a gene: 7. The CDR3 length is 15 residues. The CDR3 sequence: CASRRTSGSLDEQFF. The CDR3 DNA sequence: TGTGCCAGCAGGCGGACTAGCGGGAGCCTGGATGAGCAGTTCTTC.

This clonotype was observed at least ten times. The chain employs TRBV7-2 and TRBJ1-2; tentative D call: TRBD1 (6 bases). Trimming took off 5 bases at V and 4 bases at J, with 17 bases between the two ends. The germline gives CDR1 SGHTA, CDR2 FQGNSA. The CDR3 length is 15 residues. DNA for the CDR3: TGTGCCAGCAGCATCCAAGTTGGGACATTCTATGGCTACACCTTC. It is translated as CASSIQVGTFYGYTF.

This clonotype was seen repeatedly, ten times or more. The CDR3 here is CASSLGAGLVLLEQFF. CDR3 DNA: TGTGCCAGCAGCTTAGGGGCGGGACTAGTCCTACTCGAGCAGTTCTTC. The rearrangement links TRBV7-2 to TRBJ2-1; 8 positions agree with TRBD2. The J segment lost 10 bases and the V segment lost 1 base, leaving 12 bases of the junction unmatched. The CDR3 extends over 16 amino acids. Germline assignment: CDR1 SGHTA and CDR2 FQGNSA.

This clonotype was found a few times. V usage is TRBV7-8 and J usage is TRBJ1-5, with D maybe TRBD1 (5 bases). Looked up from germline, CDR1 is SGHVS and CDR2 is FQNEAQ. V lost 0 bases, J lost 0 bases, and 9 bases lay in between. The CDR3 spans 16 residues. DNA of the CDR3: TGTGCCAGCAGCTTAGCTCACAGGACTAGCAATCAGCCCCAGCATTTT. This codes for CASSLAHRTSNQPQHF. The full variable domain, in which reference TRBV7-8 and TRBJ1-5 provide the parts outside the CDR3, is GAGVSQSPRYKVAKRGQDVALRCDPISGHVSLFWYQQALGQGPEFLTYFQNEAQLDKSGLPSDRFFAERPEGSVSTLKIQRTQQEDSAVYLCASSLAHRTSNQPQHFGDGTRLSIL.

This chain uses TRBV20-1 with TRBJ2-1; tentatively, D is TRBD1 or TRBD2 (5 bases each). With 1 base removed from V and 14 bases from J, the gap between germline ends came to 15 bases. The CDR3 spans 12 residues. Germline values: CDR1 DFQATT, CDR2 SNEGSKA (reference sequence). CDR3 sequence: CSARGSVGTKFF. Written as DNA, the CDR3 is TGCAGTGCTAGAGGGTCGGTAGGGACCAAGTTCTTC.